One and the same sample provided the 15 T cell receptor beta chains below, sequenced in a study of blood T cell repertoires in COVID-19. Clones were read by immunoSEQ multiplex PCR, and TCRdb kept only the in-frame ones, dropping some. The sample holds under 85,000 clones, around 90% seen once. The sample taken for sequencing was peripheral blood. The source of these receptors is a man aged 65 to 79 with acute or convalescent COVID-19.

The CDR3 is CAISEDRPPTDTQYF. The CDR3 region has the DNA TGTGCCATCAGTGAGGACAGGCCCCCGACAGATACGCAGTATTTT. J is TRBJ2-3 and V is TRBV10-3, with D possibly TRBD1 on 6 matching bases. CDR3 size: 15 residues. Germline-derived CDR1 and CDR2 are ENHRY and SYGVKD. Between the trimmed V and J ends, which lost 2 bases and 3 bases, there was a span of 12 bases.

The J gene is TRBJ1-2, the V gene TRBV2; tentative D call: TRBD1 (5 bases). Per the germline V gene, CDR1 is SNHLY and CDR2 is FYNNEI. This CDR3 is built from 12 residues. The V end was cut by 6 bases, the J end by 4 bases, with 9 bases between. CDR3 in DNA: TGTGCCAGCAGGACAGTTCGCTATGGCTACACCTTC. It specifies CASRTVRYGYTF.

The chain employs TRBV7-2 and TRBJ2-2; maybe TRBD2 (6 bases). Germline V gives CDR1 SGHTA, CDR2 FQGNSA. The V and J ends lost 5 bases and 4 bases respectively, with 17 bases between them. CDR3 length equals 16 residues. The CDR3 loop is CASSPFPRGATGELFF. The CDR3 DNA reads TGTGCCAGCAGCCCCTTCCCTCGCGGGGCCACCGGGGAGCTGTTTTTT.

The V gene is TRBV30, the J gene TRBJ1-2; no firm D call. CDR1 GTSNPN and CDR2 SVGIG come from the germline V gene (reference sequence). CDR3 length: 14 residues. V was trimmed by 0 bases and J by 0 bases, leaving 8 bases between them. The CDR3 loop is CAWSVGSSNYGYTF. In DNA, the CDR3 is TGTGCCTGGAGTGTTGGGAGTTCTAACTATGGCTACACCTTC.

This chain links TRBV4-1 with TRBJ2-2; D uncertain. CDR1 is MGHRA, CDR2 YSYEKL, per germline. This CDR3 has 15 amino acids. V was shortened by 1 base and J by 5 bases, with 11 bases between the two germline ends. The CDR3 loop reads CASSQGIRGTGELFF. The CDR3 DNA reads as TGCGCCAGCAGCCAAGGGATTCGAGGAACCGGGGAGCTGTTTTTT.

The CDR3 is CSVDPGSTGELFF. In DNA form, the CDR3 reads TGCAGCGTTGACCCAGGGTCGACCGGGGAGCTGTTTTTT. V gene TRBV29-1 combines with J gene TRBJ2-2; maybe TRBD1 (5 bases). Trimming left V 3 bases short and J 5 bases short, with 10 bases between. Germline V gives CDR1 SQVTM, CDR2 ANQGSEA. CDR3 size: 13 residues.

This clone appeared once. The chain recombines TRBV11-3 with TRBJ2-3; TRBD2 matches at 7 bases. CDR1 SGHNT and CDR2 YENEEA come from the germline V gene. J gave up 4 bases and V 5 bases, and 6 bases lay outside the gene matches. There are 14 residues in the CDR3. The CDR3 here is CASSPGGSADTQYF. CDR3 nucleotides: TGTGCCAGCAGCCCGGGGGGTAGCGCAGATACGCAGTATTTT.

The J gene is TRBJ2-2, the V gene TRBV5-4; 8 nucleotides match TRBD2. CDR3 length: 18 residues. J lost 5 bases, V lost 4 bases, and 16 bases had no gene match. In germline, CDR1 is SGHNT, CDR2 YYREEE (reference sequence). In DNA form, the CDR3 reads TGTGCCAGCAGCCCTCGGGGGGGCCCTATTTTGAGAACCGGGGAGCTGTTTTTT. Its protein is CASSPRGGPILRTGELFF. Supplemented by reference TRBV5-4 and TRBJ2-2, the full variable domain reads ETGVTQSPTHLIKTRGQQVTLRCSSQSGHNTVSWYQQALGQGPQFIFQYYREEENGRGNFPPRFSGLQFPNYSSELNVNALELDDSALYLCASSPRGGPILRTGELFFGEGSRLTVL.

The rearrangement uses TRBV5-5 and TRBJ1-4, with D possibly being TRBD1 (5 bases). The CDR3 spans 15 residues. Trimming cost V 3 bases and J 7 bases, with 16 bases left between them. CDR1 is SGHKS and CDR2 is YYEKEE in the germline V gene (reference sequence). The CDR3 loop reads CASSSQMGRVEKLFF. The CDR3 nucleotides are TGTGCCAGCAGCTCCCAAATGGGCAGGGTTGAAAAACTGTTTTTT. Filled out from reference TRBV5-5 and TRBJ1-4, the complete variable domain reads DAGVTQSPTHLIKTRGQQVTLRCSPISGHKSVSWYQQVLGQGPQFIFQYYEKEERGRGNFPDRFSARQFPNYSSELNVNALLLGDSALYLCASSSQMGRVEKLFFGSGTQLSVL.

This rearrangement joins TRBV5-4 to TRBJ2-1, with 12 bases fitting TRBD1. The CDR3 has 16 residues. Germline loops: CDR1 SGHNT, CDR2 YYREEE (reference sequence). Trimming at V came to 4 bases and at J to 6 bases, leaving 8 bases not matched to a gene. The CDR3 region is CASSTAGTGGGNEQFF. The CDR3 region has the DNA TGTGCCAGCAGCACAGCCGGGACAGGGGGCGGCAATGAGCAGTTCTTC. The whole variable domain, remainder taken from reference TRBV5-4 and TRBJ2-1, is ETGVTQSPTHLIKTRGQQVTLRCSSQSGHNTVSWYQQALGQGPQFIFQYYREEENGRGNFPPRFSGLQFPNYSSELNVNALELDDSALYLCASSTAGTGGGNEQFFGPGTRLTVL.

The CDR3 DNA sequence: TGTGCCAGCAGCCAAGAACAACAGGGGGACGAGCAGTACTTC. Translation gives CASSQEQQGDEQYF. V and J are TRBV4-2 and TRBJ2-7; 8 bases are shared with TRBD1. Germline CDR1 reads LGHNA; CDR2 reads YNFKEQ. Unmatched junction bases numbered 3, after V lost 0 bases and J lost 5 bases. The CDR3 sequence is 14 residues long.

CDR3 protein: CASSLGTLGSYEQYF. DNA of the CDR3: TGTGCCAGCAGCTTGGGCACCCTAGGCTCCTACGAGCAGTACTTC. The V call is TRBV5-5, the J call TRBJ2-7; D unresolved. V shed 0 bases and J shed 0 bases, with 10 bases lying between them. Germline CDR1 reads SGHKS; CDR2 reads YYEKEE (reference sequence). This CDR3 contains 15 residues. The whole variable domain, remainder taken from reference TRBV5-5 and TRBJ2-7, is DAGVTQSPTHLIKTRGQQVTLRCSPISGHKSVSWYQQVLGQGPQFIFQYYEKEERGRGNFPDRFSARQFPNYSSELNVNALLLGDSALYLCASSLGTLGSYEQYFGPGTRLTVT.

This clone was counted once. The gene calls are TRBV4-1 and TRBJ2-2; possible D gene TRBD1, 6 bases. There are 16 residues in the CDR3. The V and J ends lost 4 bases and 1 base respectively, with 13 bases between them. From germline, CDR1 is MGHRA and CDR2 YSYEKL. The CDR3 region is CASSPTGTLNTGELFF. The CDR3 coding sequence is TGCGCCAGCAGCCCGACCGGGACATTGAACACCGGGGAGCTGTTTTTT.

The V call is TRBV19, the J call TRBJ1-5; 8 bases line up with TRBD1. Losses at the gene ends were 10 bases for V and 4 bases for J; bases not matched to a gene: 9. CDR1 and CDR2 (germline): LNHDA, SQIVND (reference sequence). The CDR3 loop spans 14 amino acids. The CDR3 reads CAISRDRINQPQHF. The CDR3 DNA is TGTGCCATCTCCCGGGACAGGATAAATCAGCCCCAGCATTTT.

This chain links TRBV19 with TRBJ2-1, with a weak D call TRBD1 (5 bases). Trimming left V 10 bases short and J 6 bases short, with 19 bases between. The CDR3 has 14 amino acids. Germline lookup yields CDR1 LNHDA and CDR2 SQIVND (reference sequence). For the CDR3, the DNA is TGTGCCACTACAGGACGCACCAAGAGCAATGAGCAGTTCTTC. It translates to CATTGRTKSNEQFF.